This is a list of T cell receptor beta chains from one sample in a study of T cell responses to AZD1222 COVID-19 vaccine. The data were produced by immunoSEQ multiplex PCR, yet TCRdb's version contains in-frame clones alone and is incomplete. The sample records some 96,000 clones, roughly nine tenths being singletons. The sample consisted of peripheral blood, taken on day 0 of AZD1222 vaccination. Receptor source: an adult in good health. Each CDR3 is given with its conserved first and last residue. Each record gives: D gene, clone size, V gene, J gene, CDR3 DNA, CDR3 protein. The D gene is left open where the match is weak. Some rows have no size entry. The others give once, few or many, or a class for an expanded clone.

d_call: .; clone_size: .; v_call: TRBV5-6; j_call: TRBJ1-1; cdr3_nt: TGTGCCAGCAGCTTAGGGGCCGGCACTGAAGCTTTCTTT; cdr3_aa: CASSLGAGTEAFF
d_call: .; clone_size: .; v_call: TRBV14; j_call: TRBJ1-2; cdr3_nt: TGTGCCAGCAGCCCTACTGGGGCGAGGATAGACTATGGCTACACCTTC; cdr3_aa: CASSPTGARIDYGYTF
d_call: TRBD2; clone_size: .; v_call: TRBV7-9; j_call: TRBJ2-3; cdr3_nt: TGTGCCATGCGCGGGGGGAGCACAGATACGCAGTATTTT; cdr3_aa: CAMRGGSTDTQYF
d_call: .; clone_size: .; v_call: TRBV10-3; j_call: TRBJ2-1; cdr3_nt: TGTGCCATCGGCGGGTACAATGAGCAGTTCTTC; cdr3_aa: CAIGGYNEQFF
d_call: .; clone_size: .; v_call: TRBV13; j_call: TRBJ1-1; cdr3_nt: TGTGCCAGCAGCTTATGGGCAGGCGGATTTAACACTGAAGCTTTCTTT; cdr3_aa: CASSLWAGGFNTEAFF
d_call: .; clone_size: .; v_call: TRBV19; j_call: TRBJ2-5; cdr3_nt: TGTGCCAGTAGTATCATCAAAGGTCCAGGGAGGGAGACCCAGTACTTC; cdr3_aa: CASSIIKGPGRETQYF
d_call: TRBD1; clone_size: .; v_call: TRBV3-1/TRBV3-2; j_call: TRBJ1-1; cdr3_nt: TGTGCCAGCAGCCAAGACCTAGCCGGGACAGGGAACACTGAAGCTTTCTTT; cdr3_aa: CASSQDLAGTGNTEAFF
d_call: .; clone_size: once; v_call: TRBV12-5; j_call: TRBJ2-2; cdr3_nt: TGTGCTAGTGGTTTGGAGGTAAAGAACACCGGGGAGCTGTTTTTT; cdr3_aa: CASGLEVKNTGELFF
d_call: .; clone_size: .; v_call: TRBV15; j_call: TRBJ1-3; cdr3_nt: TGTGCCACCAGCAGAGGATACGACAGCTTGAGCTCTGGAAACACCATATATTTT; cdr3_aa: CATSRGYDSLSSGNTIYF
d_call: .; clone_size: .; v_call: TRBV30; j_call: TRBJ1-5; cdr3_nt: TGTGCCTGGAGTGTACTCGGTAGCAATCAGCCCCAGCATTTT; cdr3_aa: CAWSVLGSNQPQHF
d_call: TRBD1; clone_size: .; v_call: TRBV7-2; j_call: TRBJ1-5; cdr3_nt: TGTGCCAGCAGCTTAGAGAGGGGGCCTAATCAGCCCCAGCATTTT; cdr3_aa: CASSLERGPNQPQHF
d_call: TRBD2; clone_size: .; v_call: TRBV30; j_call: TRBJ2-5; cdr3_nt: TGTGCCTGGAGTGCCGGACTAGCGGGAATGGAGACCCAGTACTTC; cdr3_aa: CAWSAGLAGMETQYF
d_call: .; clone_size: .; v_call: TRBV7-9; j_call: TRBJ1-1; cdr3_nt: TGTGCCAGCTCCCGGGGGTTTATCACTGAAGCTTTCTTT; cdr3_aa: CASSRGFITEAFF
d_call: .; clone_size: .; v_call: TRBV7-6; j_call: TRBJ2-5; cdr3_nt: TGTGCCAGCAGCACCGGCTCCGGGCCGACCCAGTACTTC; cdr3_aa: CASSTGSGPTQYF
d_call: .; clone_size: .; v_call: TRBV4-1; j_call: TRBJ2-7; cdr3_nt: TGCGCCAGCAGCCAAGATGAGCTAGTATACGAGCAGTACTTC; cdr3_aa: CASSQDELVYEQYF
d_call: TRBD2; clone_size: once; v_call: TRBV3-1/TRBV3-2; j_call: TRBJ2-7; cdr3_nt: TGTGCCAGCAGCCAAGGAGTGGGACTAAGCTCCTACGAGCAGTACTTC; cdr3_aa: CASSQGVGLSSYEQYF
d_call: .; clone_size: .; v_call: TRBV2; j_call: TRBJ1-2; cdr3_nt: TGTGCCAGCAGTAATATATGGAACTATGGCTACACCTTC; cdr3_aa: CASSNIWNYGYTF